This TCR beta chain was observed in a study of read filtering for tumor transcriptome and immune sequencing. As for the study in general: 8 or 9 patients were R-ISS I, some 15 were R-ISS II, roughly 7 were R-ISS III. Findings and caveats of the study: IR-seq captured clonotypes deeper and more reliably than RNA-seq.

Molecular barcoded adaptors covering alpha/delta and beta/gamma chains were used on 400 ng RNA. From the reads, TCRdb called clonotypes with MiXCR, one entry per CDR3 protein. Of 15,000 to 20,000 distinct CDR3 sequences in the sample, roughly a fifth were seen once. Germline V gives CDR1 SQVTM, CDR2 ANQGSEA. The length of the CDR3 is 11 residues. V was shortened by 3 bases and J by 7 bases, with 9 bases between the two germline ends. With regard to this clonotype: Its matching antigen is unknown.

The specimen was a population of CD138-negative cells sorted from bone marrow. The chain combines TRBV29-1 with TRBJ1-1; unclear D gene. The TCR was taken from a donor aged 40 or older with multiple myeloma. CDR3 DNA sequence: TGCAGCGTTGACGCGGTTCATGAAGCTTTCTTT. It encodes CSVDAVHEAFF.